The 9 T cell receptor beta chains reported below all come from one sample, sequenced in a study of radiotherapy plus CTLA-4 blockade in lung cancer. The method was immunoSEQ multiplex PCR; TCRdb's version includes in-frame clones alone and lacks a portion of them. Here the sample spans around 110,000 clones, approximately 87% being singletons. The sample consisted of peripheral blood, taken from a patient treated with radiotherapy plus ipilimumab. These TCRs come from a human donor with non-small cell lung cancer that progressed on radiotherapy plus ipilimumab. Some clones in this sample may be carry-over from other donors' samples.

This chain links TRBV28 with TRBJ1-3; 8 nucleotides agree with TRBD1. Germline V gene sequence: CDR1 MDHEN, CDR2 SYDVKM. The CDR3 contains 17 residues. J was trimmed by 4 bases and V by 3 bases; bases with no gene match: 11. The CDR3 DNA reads TGTGCCAGCAGTTTGACCGGACAGGGAAGAGGAGGAAACACCATATATTTT. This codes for CASSLTGQGRGGNTIYF.

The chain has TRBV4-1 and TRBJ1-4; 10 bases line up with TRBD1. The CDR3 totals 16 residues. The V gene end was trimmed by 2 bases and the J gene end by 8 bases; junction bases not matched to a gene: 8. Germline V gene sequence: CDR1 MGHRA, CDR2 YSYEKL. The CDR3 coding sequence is TGCGCCAGCAGCCAATCCCTAGGACAGGGGGAGGAAAAACTGTTTTTT. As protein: CASSQSLGQGEEKLFF.

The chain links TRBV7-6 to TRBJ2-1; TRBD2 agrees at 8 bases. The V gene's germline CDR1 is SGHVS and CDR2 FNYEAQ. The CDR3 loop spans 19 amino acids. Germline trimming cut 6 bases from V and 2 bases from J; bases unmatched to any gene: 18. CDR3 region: CASRPRGDESAGAYNEQFF. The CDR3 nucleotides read TGTGCCAGCAGACCTCGCGGCGATGAGTCAGCGGGGGCCTACAATGAGCAGTTCTTC.

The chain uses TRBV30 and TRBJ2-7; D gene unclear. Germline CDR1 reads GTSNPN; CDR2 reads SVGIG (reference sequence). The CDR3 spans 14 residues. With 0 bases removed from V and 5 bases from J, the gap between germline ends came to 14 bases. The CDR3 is CAWSVRRETHEQYF. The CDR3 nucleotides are TGTGCCTGGAGTGTCCGAAGGGAAACCCACGAGCAGTACTTC.

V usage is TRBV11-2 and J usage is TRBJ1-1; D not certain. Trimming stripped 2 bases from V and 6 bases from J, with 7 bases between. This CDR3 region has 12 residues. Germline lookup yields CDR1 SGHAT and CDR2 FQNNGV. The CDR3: CASSLTSAEAFF. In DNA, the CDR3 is TGTGCCAGCAGCTTAACGAGCGCTGAAGCTTTCTTT. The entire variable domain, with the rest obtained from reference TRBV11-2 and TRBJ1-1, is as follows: EAGVAQSPRYKIIEKRQSVAFWCNPISGHATLYWYQQILGQGPKLLIQFQNNGVVDDSQLPKDRFSAERLKGVDSTLKIQPAKLEDSAVYLCASSLTSAEAFFGQGTRLTVV.

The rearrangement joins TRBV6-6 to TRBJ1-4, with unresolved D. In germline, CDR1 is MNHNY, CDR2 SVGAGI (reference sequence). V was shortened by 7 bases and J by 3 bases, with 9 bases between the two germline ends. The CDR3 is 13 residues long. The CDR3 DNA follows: TGTGCCAGCAACGGCAGGCCTAATGAAAAACTGTTTTTT. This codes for CASNGRPNEKLFF.

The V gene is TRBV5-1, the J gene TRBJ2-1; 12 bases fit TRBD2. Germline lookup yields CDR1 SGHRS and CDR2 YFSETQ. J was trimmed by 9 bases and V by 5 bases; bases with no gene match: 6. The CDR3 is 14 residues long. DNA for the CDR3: TGCGCCAGCAGACCGGGACTAGCGGGTTCTGAGCAGTTCTTC. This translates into CASRPGLAGSEQFF.

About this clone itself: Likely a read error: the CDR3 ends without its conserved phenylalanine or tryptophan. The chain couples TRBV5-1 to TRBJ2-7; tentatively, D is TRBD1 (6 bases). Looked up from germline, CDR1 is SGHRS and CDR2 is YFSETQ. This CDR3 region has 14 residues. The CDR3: CTSSVRTATYEQYL. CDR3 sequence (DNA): TGCACCAGCAGCGTGAGGACAGCTACCTACGAGCAGTACCTC.

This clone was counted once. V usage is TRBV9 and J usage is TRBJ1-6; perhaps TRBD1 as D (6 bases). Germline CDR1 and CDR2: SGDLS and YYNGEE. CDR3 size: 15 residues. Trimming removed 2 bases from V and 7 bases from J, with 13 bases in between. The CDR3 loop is CASSVTGLSNSPLHF. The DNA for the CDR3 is TGTGCCAGCAGCGTCACAGGGTTGAGCAATTCACCCCTCCACTTT.